The 4 T cell receptor beta chains below all came from one sample that was sequenced in a study of blood T cells in healthy people across ages. PCR was performed a second time for 7 to 11 cycles using a sample-barcoded 5' primer and a J-beta primer mix. TCRdb analysed the 5' RACE reads with MiXCR anew, one entry per CDR3 protein. The sample includes about 670,000 distinct CDR3 sequences, roughly two fifths seen only once; the top ten take about 32%. Material: blood. The receptors stem from a man older than 75 in good health.

This clonotype was observed many times. The chain has TRBV6-2 or TRBV6-3 and TRBJ2-7, with TRBD1 as a possible D gene (6 bases). V was cut by 8 bases and J by 2 bases, with 10 bases left in between. This CDR3 is 12 amino acids long. The germline V gene encodes CDR1 MNHEY and CDR2 SVGEGT. The CDR3 reads CASGTRTYEQYF. The CDR3 DNA reads TGTGCCAGCGGGACACGAACCTACGAGCAGTACTTC.

Note on this clonotype: Mismatch with germline at one junction end may stem from a read error. The rearrangement links TRBV7-9 to TRBJ1-2; the D gene is possibly TRBD1 (5 bases). The germline V gene encodes CDR1 SEHNR and CDR2 FQNEAQ (reference sequence). This CDR3 comprises 17 residues. CDR3 sequence reads: CASNLAYGAGFTGGYTF. The CDR3 DNA reads TGTGCCAGCAACTTAGCTTATGGCGCAGGGTTCACTGGTGGCTACACCTTC.

Comment on this clonotype: Relative to the germline gene, one junction end is altered; a read error may explain this. V usage is TRBV24-1 and J usage is TRBJ2-3; D perhaps matches TRBD1 (5 bases). Germline lookup yields CDR1 KGHDR and CDR2 SFDVKD. The CDR3 has 13 residues. CDR3 loop: CATRRTVTDAQYF. The CDR3 DNA is TGTGCCACCAGGAGGACGGTGACAGATGCGCAGTATTTT.

This CDR3 reads CASSWRSGSTLPYEQYF. CDR3 sequence (DNA): TGTGCCAGCAGTTGGAGATCAGGGAGCACCCTTCCGTACGAGCAGTACTTC. This chain uses TRBV6-5 with TRBJ2-7, with D perhaps being TRBD1 or TRBD2 (5 bases each). CDR1 is MNHEY, CDR2 SVGAGI, per germline. Deletions cut 4 bases from V and 4 bases from J, with 23 bases between. The CDR3 is made up of 17 amino acids.